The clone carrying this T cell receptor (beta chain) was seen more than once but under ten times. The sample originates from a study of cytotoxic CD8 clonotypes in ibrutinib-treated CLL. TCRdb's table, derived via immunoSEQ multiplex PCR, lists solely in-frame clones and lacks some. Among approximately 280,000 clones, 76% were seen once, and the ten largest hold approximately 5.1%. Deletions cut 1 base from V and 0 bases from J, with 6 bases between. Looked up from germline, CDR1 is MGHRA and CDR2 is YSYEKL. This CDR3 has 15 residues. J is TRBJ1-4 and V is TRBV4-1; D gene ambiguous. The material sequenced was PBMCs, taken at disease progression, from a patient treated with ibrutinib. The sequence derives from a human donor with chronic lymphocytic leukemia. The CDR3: CASSQAPATNEKLFF. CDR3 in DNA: TGCGCCAGCAGCCAAGCTCCGGCAACTAATGAAAAACTGTTTTTT.